Listed below are T cell receptor beta chains from one sample, sequenced in a study of blood T cells in healthy people across ages. TCRdb reprocessed the 5' RACE reads with MiXCR, giving one entry per CDR3 protein. The table shows hundreds of thousands of distinct CDR3 sequences, with approximately 39% occurring only once. Input material: blood. The receptors were gathered from a woman in her fifties or sixties in good health. Each CDR3 is given with its conserved first and last residue. Each record gives: J gene, V gene, clone size, D gene, CDR3 DNA, CDR3 protein. D genes are given only for firm matches. Not all rows give a size; the values are once, few, many and, for expanded clones, a class.

J gene: TRBJ2-1
V gene: TRBV5-1
clone size: .
D gene: TRBD1
CDR3 DNA: TGCGCCAGCAGCCCGGGACAGGTTAGGTACGATGAGCAGTTCTTC
CDR3 protein: CASSPGQVRYDEQFF

J gene: TRBJ1-6
V gene: TRBV3-1
clone size: .
D gene: TRBD1
CDR3 DNA: TGTGCCAGCAGCCCTGGTGGGACAGGGGGCTTTTCACCCCTCCACTTT
CDR3 protein: CASSPGGTGGFSPLHF

J gene: TRBJ1-1
V gene: TRBV5-1
clone size: few
D gene: .
CDR3 DNA: TGCGCCAGCAGCCAGGAGGGGTTGAACACTGAAGCTTTCTTT
CDR3 protein: CASSQEGLNTEAFF

J gene: TRBJ2-7
V gene: TRBV21-1
clone size: .
D gene: .
CDR3 DNA: TGTGCTCCGCTCCCACCCCTTAAGAGCTCCCACGAGCAGTACTTC
CDR3 protein: CAPLPPLKSSHEQYF

J gene: TRBJ1-1
V gene: TRBV6-1
clone size: .
D gene: .
CDR3 DNA: TGTGCCTGCAGAAGACAGATTGGAAACACTGAAGCTTTCTTT
CDR3 protein: CACRRQIGNTEAFF

J gene: TRBJ2-5
V gene: TRBV20-1
clone size: .
D gene: .
CDR3 DNA: TGCAGTGCTATTGAGGGCCCCGAGACCCAGTACTTC
CDR3 protein: CSAIEGPETQYF

J gene: TRBJ2-7
V gene: TRBV9
clone size: .
D gene: .
CDR3 DNA: TGTGCCAGCAGCGTCGGGGGACTCCTGAGCTCCTACGAGCAGTACTTC
CDR3 protein: CASSVGGLLSSYEQYF

J gene: TRBJ1-1
V gene: TRBV13
clone size: .
D gene: .
CDR3 DNA: TGTGCCAGCAGCTCCCGGACGCATGTGGAAAACACTGAAGCTTTCTTT
CDR3 protein: CASSSRTHVENTEAFF

J gene: TRBJ1-1
V gene: TRBV11-1
clone size: .
D gene: .
CDR3 DNA: TGTGCCAGCAGCTTAGTTTTGAAGAACACTGAAGCTTTCTTT
CDR3 protein: CASSLVLKNTEAFF

J gene: TRBJ2-7
V gene: TRBV7-3
clone size: .
D gene: .
CDR3 DNA: TGTGCCAGCAGCTCCTTAACAGGGCCCGACGAGCAGTACTTC
CDR3 protein: CASSSLTGPDEQYF

J gene: TRBJ2-3
V gene: TRBV29-1
clone size: many
D gene: .
CDR3 DNA: TGCAGTGCCCGGCGGGCCCTAGCCGGTAGCACAGATACGCAGTATTTT
CDR3 protein: CSARRALAGSTDTQYF

J gene: TRBJ2-2
V gene: TRBV13
clone size: .
D gene: .
CDR3 DNA: TGTGCCAGCAGCTTACGACGTACCGGGGAGCTGTTTTTT
CDR3 protein: CASSLRRTGELFF

J gene: TRBJ2-1
V gene: TRBV27
clone size: .
D gene: TRBD2
CDR3 DNA: TGTGCCAGCACTCGGACTAGCGGCTACAATGAGCAGTTCTTC
CDR3 protein: CASTRTSGYNEQFF

J gene: TRBJ2-3
V gene: TRBV12-3/TRBV12-4
clone size: .
D gene: TRBD2
CDR3 DNA: TGTGCCAGCAGTTTAGCGCCGGGAGGGACAGATACGCAGTATTTT
CDR3 protein: CASSLAPGGTDTQYF

J gene: TRBJ2-1
V gene: TRBV7-2
clone size: few
D gene: TRBD2
CDR3 DNA: TGTGCCAGCAGCTTGTCTTTCACTAGCGGGAGCAGCTACAATGAGCAGTTCTTC
CDR3 protein: CASSLSFTSGSSYNEQFF

J gene: TRBJ2-5
V gene: TRBV7-3
clone size: .
D gene: TRBD2
CDR3 DNA: TGTGCCAGCAGTCCCGCCAGCGGGAGTCGTTATGAGCAGTACTTC
CDR3 protein: CASSPASGSRYEQYF

J gene: TRBJ2-7
V gene: TRBV2
clone size: .
D gene: .
CDR3 DNA: TGTGCCAGTGGAGGGCTGGGTCTTTCGGGGTCCTACGAGCAGTACTTC
CDR3 protein: CASGGLGLSGSYEQYF

J gene: TRBJ1-6
V gene: TRBV7-3
clone size: many
D gene: .
CDR3 DNA: TGTGCCAGCAGCGAGAAGCTGAATTCACCCCTCCACTTT
CDR3 protein: CASSEKLNSPLHF

J gene: TRBJ2-2
V gene: TRBV13
clone size: .
D gene: TRBD2
CDR3 DNA: TGTGCCAGCAGCCGGCTTCGAGCGGGAGGAAGTTTGCCCGGGGAGCTGTTTTTT
CDR3 protein: CASSRLRAGGSLPGELFF

J gene: TRBJ1-2
V gene: TRBV6-6
clone size: few
D gene: .
CDR3 DNA: TGTGCCAGCAGTTACGAGGGTACAAGCTATGGCTACACCTTC
CDR3 protein: CASSYEGTSYGYTF

J gene: TRBJ2-4
V gene: TRBV7-2
clone size: .
D gene: TRBD2
CDR3 DNA: TGTGCCAGCAGCTCACTGTCAGGTAGCGGGATTCTAGCCAAAAACATTCAGTACTTC
CDR3 protein: CASSSLSGSGILAKNIQYF

J gene: TRBJ2-2
V gene: TRBV30
clone size: .
D gene: .
CDR3 DNA: TGTGCCTGGAGTGTAAACACCGGGGAGCTGTTTTTT
CDR3 protein: CAWSVNTGELFF

J gene: TRBJ2-1
V gene: TRBV12-3/TRBV12-4
clone size: few
D gene: TRBD2
CDR3 DNA: TGTGCCAGCAGCCCTAGCGGGGGGCAGCAGTTCTTC
CDR3 protein: CASSPSGGQQFF

J gene: TRBJ1-1
V gene: TRBV7-6
clone size: few
D gene: .
CDR3 DNA: TGTGCCAGCAGCCTACTGAAACTGGGATCGGGAGGCGAAGCTTTCTTT
CDR3 protein: CASSLLKLGSGGEAFF

J gene: TRBJ1-1
V gene: TRBV29-1
clone size: .
D gene: TRBD1
CDR3 DNA: TGCAGCGTTGGGGGGACAGGGCGATGGACTGAAGCTTTCTTT
CDR3 protein: CSVGGTGRWTEAFF

J gene: TRBJ1-2
V gene: TRBV12-3/TRBV12-4
clone size: .
D gene: .
CDR3 DNA: TGTGCCAGCAGTCCCCGCCCAACGACTAACTATGGCTACACCTTC
CDR3 protein: CASSPRPTTNYGYTF

J gene: TRBJ1-5
V gene: TRBV24-1
clone size: .
D gene: TRBD1
CDR3 DNA: TGTGCCACCAGCCATGGACAGGATTATCAGCCCCAGCATTTT
CDR3 protein: CATSHGQDYQPQHF

J gene: TRBJ1-1
V gene: TRBV29-1
clone size: .
D gene: TRBD1
CDR3 DNA: TGCAGCGTTGGACAGGGGGCGGGCACTGAAGCTTTCTTT
CDR3 protein: CSVGQGAGTEAFF

J gene: TRBJ2-1
V gene: TRBV29-1
clone size: .
D gene: TRBD2
CDR3 DNA: TGCAGCTTGGCCCGGGAGGGCCTAGATGAGCAGTTCTTC
CDR3 protein: CSLAREGLDEQFF

J gene: TRBJ1-5
V gene: TRBV7-9
clone size: .
D gene: .
CDR3 DNA: TGTGCCAGCAGCTATGGAGGGGCCAATCAGCCCCAGCATTTT
CDR3 protein: CASSYGGANQPQHF

J gene: TRBJ2-1
V gene: TRBV7-3
clone size: few
D gene: TRBD2
CDR3 DNA: TGTGCCAGCAGCCCGGGGCGAACGGGAGGTAATGAGCAGTTCTTC
CDR3 protein: CASSPGRTGGNEQFF

J gene: TRBJ2-3
V gene: TRBV20-1
clone size: few
D gene: TRBD2
CDR3 DNA: TGCAGTGCTACGTCTAGCCTAGCGGGCACAGATACGCAGTATTTT
CDR3 protein: CSATSSLAGTDTQYF

J gene: TRBJ2-7
V gene: TRBV7-2
clone size: few
D gene: .
CDR3 DNA: TGTGCCAGCAGCTTCCGGAGAGTTGGGGACGAGCAGTACTTC
CDR3 protein: CASSFRRVGDEQYF

J gene: TRBJ1-5
V gene: TRBV7-9
clone size: few
D gene: .
CDR3 DNA: TGTGCCAGCAGCTTAAGGTCCCGACAGCCCCAGCATTTT
CDR3 protein: CASSLRSRQPQHF

J gene: TRBJ1-4
V gene: TRBV14
clone size: .
D gene: .
CDR3 DNA: TGTGCCAGCAGCCCTCTATTGGACGCCAGCTATGAAAAACTGTTTTTT
CDR3 protein: CASSPLLDASYEKLFF

J gene: TRBJ2-3
V gene: TRBV5-1
clone size: .
D gene: TRBD1
CDR3 DNA: TGCGCCAGCAGCTTCAGAGTTGAGTTAGGGGGACAGGGGATTGCAGATACGCAGTATTTT
CDR3 protein: CASSFRVELGGQGIADTQYF

J gene: TRBJ2-1
V gene: TRBV12-3/TRBV12-4
clone size: .
D gene: .
CDR3 DNA: TGTGCCAGCAGTCCCCAGCCCCCGGGGCGCTCCTACAATGAGCAGTTCTTC
CDR3 protein: CASSPQPPGRSYNEQFF

J gene: TRBJ1-1
V gene: TRBV9
clone size: .
D gene: .
CDR3 DNA: TGTGCCAGCAGCGTAGATATCTTGAACACTGAAGCTTTCTTT
CDR3 protein: CASSVDILNTEAFF

J gene: TRBJ2-1
V gene: TRBV7-8
clone size: .
D gene: .
CDR3 DNA: TGTGCCAGCAGCTTAGTTCTCTCCCGTAGGGACAATGAGCAGTTCTTC
CDR3 protein: CASSLVLSRRDNEQFF

J gene: TRBJ2-4
V gene: TRBV20-1
clone size: .
D gene: TRBD2
CDR3 DNA: TGCAGTGCTCGGGCCGAAGCGGGGGTCTACAATGAGCAGTACTTC
CDR3 protein: CSARAEAGVYNEQYF

J gene: TRBJ2-1
V gene: TRBV4-2
clone size: .
D gene: TRBD1
CDR3 DNA: TGTGCCAGCAGCCAATTTGAGACAGGGCGAGGAGGAAATGAGCAGTTCTTC
CDR3 protein: CASSQFETGRGGNEQFF

J gene: TRBJ2-3
V gene: TRBV7-2
clone size: .
D gene: .
CDR3 DNA: TGTGCCAGCAGCTTAGCGCCGGGACCCACAGATACGCAGTATTTT
CDR3 protein: CASSLAPGPTDTQYF

J gene: TRBJ2-1
V gene: TRBV7-3
clone size: few
D gene: .
CDR3 DNA: TGTGCCAGCAGCTCGGGGACTGCCAATGAGCAGTTCTTC
CDR3 protein: CASSSGTANEQFF

J gene: TRBJ1-1
V gene: TRBV28
clone size: .
D gene: TRBD1
CDR3 DNA: TGTGCCAGCAGCCGCGCGGACAGGGATTTAACTGAAGCTTTCTTT
CDR3 protein: CASSRADRDLTEAFF

J gene: TRBJ1-1
V gene: TRBV6-5
clone size: few
D gene: .
CDR3 DNA: TGTGCCAGCAGTTATTTACCGAGGGGTGGTTCTGAAGCTTTCTTT
CDR3 protein: CASSYLPRGGSEAFF

J gene: TRBJ1-2
V gene: TRBV11-2
clone size: few
D gene: TRBD1
CDR3 DNA: TGTGCCAGCAGCCCCGACAGGGTTCTCTTCTATGGCTACACCTTC
CDR3 protein: CASSPDRVLFYGYTF

J gene: TRBJ2-3
V gene: TRBV11-2
clone size: few
D gene: TRBD1
CDR3 DNA: TGTGCCAGCAGCCAGGGACAGGGCTTTGATACGCAGTATTTT
CDR3 protein: CASSQGQGFDTQYF

J gene: TRBJ2-1
V gene: TRBV27
clone size: .
D gene: .
CDR3 DNA: TGTGCCAGCAGTCTAACGGGACCGACATACGAGCAGTTCTTC
CDR3 protein: CASSLTGPTYEQFF